One sample yielded the 30 T cell receptor beta chains listed below, sequenced in a study of T cell repertoires and HLA-DP antigens. TCRdb's table, derived via immunoSEQ multiplex PCR, lists solely in-frame clones and lacks some. The data contain about 73,000 clones, over 75% of them singletons. These TCRs are of unknown antigen specificity. Sequenced: CD4+ T cells from PBMCs. The origin of the receptors is a man aged 60 to 75 in good health and CMV-seronegative.

This clone showed up just once. The chain carries TRBV28 and TRBJ2-5; 7 nucleotides align to TRBD2. V lost 8 bases and J lost 3; bases outside the gene matches: 9. Germline assignment: CDR1 MDHEN and CDR2 SYDVKM. The CDR3 runs 14 residues. The CDR3 sequence: CASSPATSKETQYF. The CDR3 coding sequence is TGTGCCAGCTCCCCGGCGACTAGCAAAGAGACCCAGTACTTC.

This chain connects TRBV2 to TRBJ2-3; TRBD2 matches at 16 bases. The J segment lost 2 bases and the V segment lost 3 bases, leaving 2 bases of the junction unmatched. In germline, CDR1 is SNHLY, CDR2 FYNNEI. The CDR3 totals 17 residues. The CDR3 region has the DNA TGTGCCAGCAGTGACGGGACTAGCGGGAGGGCCACAGATACGCAGTATTTT. Protein product: CASSDGTSGRATDTQYF.

The V and J genes are TRBV7-2 and TRBJ2-7; D possibly corresponds to TRBD2 (6 bases). CDR3 length: 13 amino acids. Per germline, CDR1 SGHTA and CDR2 FQGNSA. With 5 bases removed from V and 5 bases from J, the gap between germline ends came to 13 bases. The chain's CDR3 is CASSLNRGNEQYF. In nucleotides, the CDR3 is TGTGCCAGCAGCCTAAACCGGGGGAACGAGCAGTACTTC.

This sequence joins TRBV5-6 and TRBJ1-1, with TRBD1 identical over 11 bases. Germline assignment: CDR1 SGHDT and CDR2 YYEEEE. With V trimmed by 2 bases and J by 5 bases, 8 bases remained unmatched. The CDR3 sequence is 16 residues long. CDR3 bases: TGTGCCAGCAGCTTCCCGCCGGGACAGGGGGGGACTGAAGCTTTCTTT. This gives the protein CASSFPPGQGGTEAFF.

The chain links TRBV30 to TRBJ1-2; D is ambiguous. CDR3 length: 11 amino acids. Germline V gene sequence: CDR1 GTSNPN, CDR2 SVGIG (reference sequence). The V end was cut by 2 bases, the J end by 2 bases, with 3 bases between. CDR3 sequence: CAWSSNYGYTF. In nucleotides, the CDR3 is TGTGCCTGGAGTAGCAACTATGGCTACACCTTC.

This sequence joins TRBV7-9 and TRBJ1-2; 9 bases agree with TRBD1. The CDR3 contains 14 residues. The junction had 4 bases not matched to a gene; V was cut back by 0 bases and J by 8 bases. Germline V CDR1 and CDR2: SEHNR, FQNEAQ (reference sequence). CDR3 sequence: CASSLAGQGVGYTF. CDR3 nucleotide sequence: TGTGCCAGCAGCTTAGCGGGACAGGGTGTGGGCTACACCTTC.

The chain is built from TRBV30 and TRBJ1-4; D is possibly TRBD1 (6 bases). V gave up 1 base and J gave up 10 bases, with 16 bases separating them. Germline V gives CDR1 GTSNPN, CDR2 SVGIG (reference sequence). This CDR3 region has 14 residues. The CDR3 protein is CAWSAQTGSGKLFF. In DNA form, the CDR3 reads TGTGCCTGGAGTGCCCAAACAGGGTCTGGAAAACTGTTTTTT.

In DNA form, the CDR3 reads TGTGCCAGCAGCAGAAGGACGGACGCAACTAATGAAAAACTGTTTTTT. Translated, it gives CASSRRTDATNEKLFF. The gene calls are TRBV5-4 and TRBJ1-4; D unclear. The V gene lost 4 bases and the J gene lost 0 bases, with 13 bases spanning the gap. This CDR3 comprises 16 residues. The V gene's germline CDR1 is SGHNT and CDR2 YYREEE (reference sequence).

This clone was observed a few times. The rearrangement uses TRBV10-3 and TRBJ2-7; 9 bases fit TRBD1. Germline loops: CDR1 ENHRY, CDR2 SYGVKD. V lost 4 bases, J lost 5 bases, and 6 bases stayed unmatched. The CDR3 sequence is 14 residues long. This CDR3 is CAISGRDRANEQYV. The CDR3 nucleotides are TGTGCCATCAGTGGCCGGGACAGGGCAAACGAGCAGTACGTC.

The CDR3 DNA is TGTGCCAGCAGCAGTCGACAGGCTCTGGGCACCGGGGAGCTGTTTTTT. It encodes CASSSRQALGTGELFF. This sequence joins TRBV9 and TRBJ2-2, with D possibly being TRBD1 (6 bases). Germline loops: CDR1 SGDLS, CDR2 YYNGEE. V dropped 4 bases and J dropped 4 bases, with 17 bases sitting between them. This CDR3 has 16 amino acids.

The chain recombines TRBV19 with TRBJ1-6; no definite D call. V lost 9 bases, J lost 3 bases, and 9 bases lay in between. CDR1 is LNHDA, CDR2 SQIVND, per germline (reference sequence). CDR3 length equals 13 residues. DNA of the CDR3: TGTGCCAGCAACGTCAACTATAATTCACCCCTCCACTTT. This translates into CASNVNYNSPLHF.

This clone occurred a few times. The chain joins TRBV19 to TRBJ2-2, with D possibly called TRBD1 or TRBD2 (5 bases each). Germline V CDR1 and CDR2: LNHDA, SQIVND (reference sequence). V was clipped by 4 bases and J by 1 base, with 10 bases between them. The CDR3 is made up of 15 amino acids. The CDR3 region has the DNA TGTGCCAGTAGTACATATGGGGGGAACACCGGGGAGCTGTTTTTT. Translation: CASSTYGGNTGELFF.

Only a few counts were recorded for this clone. The chain carries TRBV12-5 and TRBJ2-6; D not certain. The CDR3 loop spans 14 amino acids. Germline V gives CDR1 LGHNT, CDR2 FRNRAP. V was trimmed by 10 bases and J by 0 bases, leaving 10 bases between them. In nucleotides, the CDR3 is TGTGCTATTAAAAACAGCTCTGGGGCCAACGTCCTGACTTTC. Amino acid sequence: CAIKNSSGANVLTF. Drawing the rest from reference TRBV12-5 and TRBJ2-6, the complete variable domain is DARVTQTPRHKVTEMGQEVTMRCQPILGHNTVFWYRQTMMQGLELLAYFRNRAPLDDSGMPKDRFSAEMPDATLATLKIQPSEPRDSAVYFCAIKNSSGANVLTFGAGSRLTVL.

The chain combines TRBV7-6 with TRBJ2-5; D gene uncertain. The CDR3 totals 14 residues. Germline CDR1 and CDR2: SGHVS and FNYEAQ. V gave up 1 base and J gave up 1 base, with 7 bases separating them. CDR3 nucleotides: TGTGCCAGCAGCTTAGGAGTGTTCCAAGAGACCCAGTACTTC. Its protein product is CASSLGVFQETQYF.

The chain combines TRBV11-2 with TRBJ1-1; D is unclear. The V and J ends lost 5 bases and 0 bases respectively, with 10 bases between them. The CDR3 totals 14 residues. Germline CDR1 and CDR2: SGHAT and FQNNGV. CDR3 in DNA: TGTGCCAGCAGCGCGACCGCTATGAACACTGAAGCTTTCTTT. Its translation is CASSATAMNTEAFF.

The chain uses TRBV4-3 and TRBJ1-5, with D possibly TRBD1 on 5 matching bases. Germline V lookup: CDR1 LGHNA, CDR2 YSLEER. V lost 1 base, J lost 4 bases, and 11 bases lay in between. This CDR3 contains 15 residues. Here the CDR3 reads CASSQGPRENQPQHF. The DNA of the CDR3 is TGCGCCAGCAGCCAAGGCCCCAGGGAAAATCAGCCCCAGCATTTT.

The chain combines TRBV7-2 with TRBJ2-7; D is unclear. This CDR3 comprises 14 residues. V lost 0 bases to trimming and J lost 2 bases, with 8 bases between them. Germline V CDR1 and CDR2: SGHTA, FQGNSA. The CDR3 DNA reads as TGTGCCAGCAGCTTAGCAACCGGCCCCTACGAGCAGTACGTC. Protein: CASSLATGPYEQYV.

A few counts support this clone. This sequence joins TRBV19 and TRBJ1-4, with 7 bases matching TRBD1. With 2 bases clipped from V and 6 bases from J, the junction kept 3 bases outside the gene matches. CDR1 LNHDA and CDR2 SQIVND come from the germline V gene (reference sequence). The CDR3 consists of 14 residues. The CDR3 nucleotides are TGTGCCAGTAGTATACCCGGGACAGATGAAAAACTGTTTTTT. Encoded protein: CASSIPGTDEKLFF.

The V gene is TRBV9, the J gene TRBJ2-7; D is uncertain. V was shortened by 2 bases and J by 2 bases, with 11 bases between the two germline ends. The CDR3 extends over 14 amino acids. Germline V gene sequence: CDR1 SGDLS, CDR2 YYNGEE. CDR3 sequence reads: CASSVEPTAYEQYF. The DNA of the CDR3 is TGTGCCAGCAGCGTGGAACCGACGGCCTACGAGCAGTACTTC.

This clone was seen a handful of times. The J gene is TRBJ2-4, the V gene TRBV23-1; D gene ambiguous. TRBV23-1 is treated as an ORF (open reading frame) with a function not yet certain. The CDR3 has 16 amino acids. Between the trimmed V and J ends, which lost 2 bases and 0 bases, there was a span of 11 bases. CDR3 loop: CASSQDGRQAKNIQYF. The CDR3 nucleotides read TGCGCCAGCAGTCAAGACGGCCGTCAAGCCAAAAACATTCAGTACTTC.

In its sample, this clone is medium-sized (0.01 to 0.1%). The CDR3 loop is CAVLRQGVGNTIYF. Here the CDR3 DNA reads TGTGCTGTCCTGAGACAGGGTGTCGGAAACACCATATATTTT. The chain uses TRBV6-1 and TRBJ1-3, with TRBD1 matching 7 bases. The CDR3 length is 14 residues. The germline V gene has CDR1 MNHNS and CDR2 SASEGT.

With regard to this clone: This CDR3 is also generated by other DNA sequences in the sample. This chain joins TRBV4-3 and TRBJ1-5; D is unresolved. The CDR3 runs 13 residues. V was shortened by 0 bases and J by 4 bases, with 4 bases between the two germline ends. Germline CDR1 is LGHNA and CDR2 is YSLEER. The CDR3 reads CASSQDINQPQHF. The CDR3 DNA reads as TGCGCCAGCAGCCAAGACATAAATCAGCCCCAGCATTTT.

The chain recombines TRBV11-2 with TRBJ2-3; a possible D gene is TRBD2 (7 bases). This CDR3 contains 15 residues. The germline V and J ends were trimmed by 5 bases and 3 bases, with 15 bases remaining between them. The germline gives CDR1 SGHAT, CDR2 FQNNGV. The chain's CDR3 is CASSLGGGGTDTQYF. CDR3 nucleotide sequence: TGTGCCAGCAGCCTCGGGGGAGGGGGAACAGATACGCAGTATTTT.

The V gene is TRBV4-1, the J gene TRBJ1-5; D not certain. The ends were cut back, 5 bases at V and 4 bases at J, with 12 bases in the middle. The CDR3 has 14 amino acids. Germline lookup yields CDR1 MGHRA and CDR2 YSYEKL. The CDR3: CASSSPTGNQPQHF. The CDR3 DNA sequence: TGCGCCAGCAGCTCCCCGACCGGGAATCAGCCCCAGCATTTT.

The CDR3 here is CAISTDWGDTQYF. The CDR3 region has the DNA TGTGCCATCAGTACGGATTGGGGAGATACGCAGTATTTT. V usage is TRBV10-3 and J usage is TRBJ2-3; D is uncertain. There are 13 residues in the CDR3. Trimming removed 5 bases at V and 5 bases at J, with 11 bases between. The germline gives CDR1 ENHRY, CDR2 SYGVKD.

This chain joins TRBV7-2 and TRBJ1-4; perhaps TRBD1 as D (5 bases). Per the germline V gene, CDR1 is SGHTA and CDR2 is FQGNSA. This CDR3 is built from 13 residues. V was clipped by 6 bases and J by 2 bases, with 7 bases between them. Here the CDR3 reads CASRRQTNEKLFF. CDR3 coding DNA: TGTGCCAGCAGACGACAGACTAATGAAAAACTGTTTTTT.

The genes are TRBV5-6 and TRBJ2-5; D is undetermined. The V and J ends lost 2 bases and 0 bases respectively, with 5 bases between them. The length of the CDR3 is 13 residues. Germline values: CDR1 SGHDT, CDR2 YYEEEE. The CDR3: CASSFRNQETQYF. CDR3 bases: TGTGCCAGCAGCTTTCGGAACCAAGAGACCCAGTACTTC.

This CDR3 reads CASRPRGHDYGYTF. CDR3 nucleotides: TGTGCCAGTAGGCCCCGGGGGCACGACTATGGCTACACCTTC. V is TRBV19 and J is TRBJ1-2; the D gene is possibly TRBD1 (6 bases). The germline CDR1 and CDR2 sequences are LNHDA and SQIVND (reference sequence). V lost 6 bases and J 3 bases, leaving 14 bases between the germline ends. The CDR3 runs 14 residues.

The chain uses TRBV5-4 and TRBJ2-5; D might be TRBD2 (6 bases). The germline CDR1 and CDR2 sequences are SGHNT and YYREEE (reference sequence). The CDR3 is made up of 14 amino acids. The germline V and J ends were trimmed by 0 bases and 5 bases, with 11 bases remaining between them. The CDR3 spells CASSLGQSGETQYF. DNA of the CDR3: TGTGCCAGCAGCTTGGGGCAGAGCGGGGAGACCCAGTACTTC.

The V gene is TRBV6-1, the J gene TRBJ2-3, with TRBD1 identical over 8 bases. Germline CDR1 and CDR2: MNHNS and SASEGT. The J segment lost 4 bases and the V segment lost 6 bases, leaving 6 bases of the junction unmatched. The CDR3 is made up of 14 amino acids. DNA for the CDR3: TGTGCCAGCAGGGAGGACAGGGCCCCAGATACGCAGTATTTT. Its translation: CASREDRAPDTQYF.